This T cell receptor (beta chain) was obtained from a study of Ad26.COV2.S vaccination and SARS-CoV-2 variants. Overall study context: Doses of Ad26.COV2.S were injected into muscle once or twice, 56 days apart.

The germline gives CDR1 SGHTA, CDR2 FQGTGA. V lost 2 bases and J 4 bases, leaving 6 bases between the germline ends. The CDR3 contains 14 residues. The table came from immunoSEQ multiplex PCR; TCRdb's copy has only in-frame clones and leaves some out. The sample holds about 400,000 clones, about 83% seen once. Study observations and caveats: Analytic work on TCR breadth and depth might have understated the full extent of total T cell responses.

A note on this clone: What it binds is unknown.

Indicated treatment: about 20 received Ad26.COV2.S at low or high dose, single or two shots; 5 received placebo; per-sample allocation not given. Each sample was drawn 63 days after the first injection (of vaccine or placebo). Within Boston, the person who donated was an adult of 18-55 years. J is TRBJ1-6 and V is TRBV7-3; tentative D call: TRBD1 (5 bases). Sequencing was performed on peripheral blood, taken in a trial of Ad26.COV2.S vaccine versus placebo. The origin of this receptor is a person between 18 and 59 years old who received the Ad26.COV2.S COVID-19 vaccine or a placebo. CDR3 DNA: TGTGCCAGCAGCTTATCAGGGTATAATTCACCCCTCCACTTT. It translates to CASSLSGYNSPLHF.